These 2 T cell receptor beta chains were sequenced from one sample in a study of blood T cell repertoires in COVID-19. The data were produced by immunoSEQ multiplex PCR, yet TCRdb's version contains in-frame clones alone and is incomplete. The sample holds under 95,000 clones, approximately 87% seen once. The sample was peripheral blood. The receptors stem from a man aged 80 or over in a cohort sampled during active COVID-19.

The chain couples TRBV7-9 to TRBJ1-2; 11 nucleotides agree with TRBD1. The CDR3 contains 17 residues. J lost 0 bases, V lost 5 bases, and 8 bases had no gene match. The V gene's germline CDR1 is SEHNR and CDR2 FQNEAQ (reference sequence). The CDR3 spells CASSADRGRNPNYGYTF. The CDR3 DNA sequence: TGTGCCAGCAGCGCGGACAGGGGGCGTAATCCTAACTATGGCTACACCTTC.

The V gene is TRBV7-2, the J gene TRBJ2-2; TRBD2 matches 9 bases. The CDR3 has 15 amino acids. V lost 1 base, J lost 5 bases, and 2 bases stayed unmatched. Germline V gives CDR1 SGHTA, CDR2 FQGNSA. CDR3 sequence: CASSLVSGGTGELFF. As DNA, the CDR3 is TGTGCCAGCAGCTTAGTTAGCGGGGGAACCGGGGAGCTGTTTTTT.